This is a list of T cell receptor beta chains from one sample in a study of blood T cell repertoires in COVID-19. Sequencing used immunoSEQ multiplex PCR; TCRdb keeps in-frame clones, though not all of them. Here the sample spans approximately 150,000 clones, 80% to 85% being singletons. Sequenced: PBMCs or T cells enriched from blood (not recorded which). Every receptor here comes from a man between 70 and 80 years old who had been exposed to COVID-19. CDR3s include the opening cysteine and the closing phenylalanine or tryptophan. A D gene is named only where the DNA matches it firmly. A row's size may be missing; if present it is once, few, many or a size class.

V gene,D gene,CDR3 length,clone size,J gene,CDR3 protein,CDR3 DNA
TRBV27,.,12,.,TRBJ1-1,CASSPQGTEAFF,TGTGCCAGCAGTCCCCAGGGCACTGAAGCTTTCTTT
TRBV10-3,.,12,.,TRBJ2-1,CAQGASYNEQFF,TGTGCTCAAGGGGCATCCTACAATGAGCAGTTCTTC
TRBV6-5,.,16,.,TRBJ1-2,CASSYSRKPGNYGYTF,TGTGCCAGCAGTTACTCGCGCAAGCCGGGTAACTATGGCTACACCTTC
TRBV19,.,15,.,TRBJ1-2,CASTYRVDSGRGYTF,TGTGCCAGTACCTACAGGGTAGACAGCGGCCGAGGCTACACCTTC
TRBV9,TRBD2,14,.,TRBJ2-1,CASSVAGEVYEQFF,TGTGCCAGCAGCGTGGCGGGAGAGGTTTATGAGCAGTTCTTC
TRBV4-3,.,15,.,TRBJ1-1,CASSPSVGVGTEAFF,TGCGCCAGCAGCCCGAGCGTCGGGGTTGGAACTGAAGCTTTCTTT
TRBV27,TRBD2,15,once,TRBJ2-4,CASSAAGVVKNIQYF,TGTGCCAGCAGTGCCGCGGGGGTGGTCAAAAACATTCAGTACTTC
TRBV4-1,TRBD2,15,.,TRBJ2-1,CASSQDVGAGLEQFF,TGCGCCAGCAGCCAAGATGTAGGAGCGGGACTTGAGCAGTTCTTC
TRBV25-1,TRBD1,14,.,TRBJ1-5,CASSGQGGNQPQHF,TGTGCCAGCAGTGGACAGGGGGGCAATCAGCCCCAGCATTTT
TRBV7-9,.,17,.,TRBJ1-2,CASSLTGPESLNYGYTF,TGTGCCAGCAGCTTAACAGGGCCTGAATCGCTCAACTATGGCTACACCTTC
TRBV4-1,.,15,.,TRBJ2-7,CASSQDQRARTEQYF,TGCGCCAGCAGCCAAGATCAGCGGGCAAGGACCGAGCAGTACTTC
TRBV11-3,TRBD2,18,.,TRBJ2-1,CASSPGVTSGGVLDEQFF,TGTGCCAGCAGCCCCGGCGTAACTAGCGGAGGGGTTTTGGATGAGCAGTTCTTC
TRBV7-9,.,14,.,TRBJ2-7,CASSHPGQAREQYF,TGTGCCAGCAGCCACCCGGGACAAGCTCGCGAGCAGTACTTC
TRBV19,.,15,.,TRBJ1-2,CASGLMHRDHYGYTF,TGTGCCAGTGGGTTGATGCACAGGGATCACTATGGCTACACCTTC
TRBV5-1,.,15,.,TRBJ2-1,CASSPDTRGSNEQFF,TGCGCCAGCAGCCCGGACACCCGAGGTAGCAATGAGCAGTTCTTC
TRBV30,TRBD2,14,once,TRBJ2-3,CASGTSGGAGTQYF,TGTGCCTCCGGGACTAGCGGGGGGGCGGGTACGCAGTATTTT
TRBV5-4,TRBD1,16,.,TRBJ1-6,CASSIGTGGGNSPLHF,TGTGCCAGCAGCATCGGGACAGGGGGTGGGAATTCACCCCTCCACTTT
TRBV28,.,17,once,TRBJ2-1,CASSPPPRGPDGYEQFF,TGTGCCAGCAGTCCCCCCCCGCGGGGGCCAGATGGATATGAGCAGTTCTTC
TRBV28,TRBD1,13,.,TRBJ1-2,CASRPGTVGSYTF,TGTGCCAGCAGACCCGGGACAGTTGGGAGCTACACCTTC
TRBV10-1,.,13,.,TRBJ1-2,CASSESSGYGYTF,TGCGCCAGCAGTGAGTCGTCCGGCTATGGCTACACCTTC
TRBV29-1,.,14,few,TRBJ1-1,CSVASTGFNTEAFF,TGCAGCGTCGCCTCAACAGGGTTTAACACTGAAGCTTTCTTT
TRBV21-1,.,17,.,TRBJ1-5,CASSKDRGRGINQPQHF,TGTGCCAGCAGCAAAGACCGAGGCCGGGGGATCAATCAGCCCCAGCATTTT
TRBV18,TRBD1,15,.,TRBJ1-5,CASSQDRAGNQPQHF,TGTGCCAGCTCTCAAGACAGGGCGGGCAATCAGCCCCAGCATTTT
TRBV30,TRBD1,13,.,TRBJ1-6,CAWGTGVGSPLHF,TGTGCCTGGGGGACAGGGGTAGGTTCACCCCTCCACTTT
TRBV9,.,15,few,TRBJ1-2,CASSPFMQGNYGYTF,TGTGCCAGCAGCCCTTTTATGCAGGGGAACTATGGCTACACCTTC
TRBV3-1/TRBV3-2,TRBD1,16,.,TRBJ1-4,CASSQRQGRTNEKLFF,TGTGCCAGCAGCCAGCGACAGGGTCGGACTAATGAAAAACTGTTTTTT
TRBV5-5,.,15,.,TRBJ1-2,CASSLQGRSSYGYTF,TGTGCCAGCAGCTTACAGGGCCGGAGTAGCTATGGCTACACCTTC
TRBV11-2,.,15,.,TRBJ1-3,CASSFQVDSGNTIYF,TGTGCCAGCAGCTTTCAGGTTGACTCTGGAAACACCATATATTTT
TRBV3-1/TRBV3-2,.,13,.,TRBJ1-1,CASSRLDGEGAFF,TGTGCCAGCAGCCGCCTCGACGGGGAAGGAGCTTTCTTT
TRBV3-1/TRBV3-2,TRBD1,13,.,TRBJ1-5,CASSGQGNQPQHF,TGTGCCAGCAGCGGACAGGGCAATCAGCCCCAGCATTTT
TRBV27,TRBD1,18,once,TRBJ1-2,CASSLLAPITGAGYGYTF,TGTGCCAGCAGTTTACTTGCCCCCATAACAGGGGCCGGCTATGGCTACACCTTC
TRBV24-1,.,14,.,TRBJ2-3,CATSNTGSTDTQYF,TGTGCCACCAGTAACACAGGGAGCACAGATACGCAGTATTTT
TRBV6-2/TRBV6-3,TRBD2,16,.,TRBJ2-7,CASSIRKRGRGNEQYF,TGTGCCAGCAGCATACGAAAGCGGGGCCGGGGGAACGAGCAGTACTTC
TRBV6-2/TRBV6-3,.,14,few,TRBJ1-1,CASSSDSLNTEAFF,TGTGCCAGCAGTTCAGACAGCTTGAACACTGAAGCTTTCTTT
TRBV29-1,.,14,.,TRBJ1-1,CSVEEGGMGTEAFF,TGCAGCGTTGAAGAGGGGGGAATGGGCACTGAAGCTTTCTTT
TRBV20-1,.,13,few,TRBJ1-1,CSASNSGNTEAFF,TGCAGTGCTAGTAACAGCGGGAACACTGAAGCTTTCTTT
TRBV18,TRBD1,15,.,TRBJ1-2,CASSPPGATGGNGTF,TGTGCCAGCTCACCACCGGGCGCGACAGGGGGCAACGGTACCTTC
TRBV30,.,17,.,TRBJ1-1,CAWSEKGVGRAAAEAFF,TGTGCCTGGAGTGAGAAGGGGGTAGGAAGGGCTGCTGCTGAAGCTTTCTTT
TRBV10-3,TRBD1,14,few,TRBJ2-7,CAISERGQGYEQYF,TGTGCCATCAGTGAAAGGGGACAGGGCTACGAGCAGTACTTC
TRBV4-1,.,14,.,TRBJ2-3,CASSLASSTDTQYF,TGCGCCAGCAGTCTAGCATCTAGCACAGATACGCAGTATTTT
TRBV15,.,14,once,TRBJ2-1,CATSRDHPYNEQFF,TGTGCCACCAGCAGAGATCATCCCTACAATGAGCAGTTCTTC
TRBV7-9,.,11,.,TRBJ1-5,CASSLNGPQHF,TGTGCCAGCAGCTTAAACGGGCCCCAGCATTTT
TRBV30,TRBD1,16,.,TRBJ1-1,CAWSVGQGYFWTEAFF,TGTGCCTGGAGTGTCGGACAGGGGTATTTCTGGACTGAAGCTTTCTTT
TRBV11-1,TRBD1,15,.,TRBJ1-3,CASAPLEQGARRAYF,TGTGCCAGCGCGCCATTGGAACAGGGGGCCCGGCGGGCATATTTT
TRBV9,.,12,.,TRBJ2-7,CASSVVGGEQYF,TGTGCCAGCAGCGTAGTCGGAGGCGAGCAGTACTTC
TRBV10-3,.,15,.,TRBJ1-5,CAISEYGTQGQPQHF,TGTGCCATCAGTGAGTACGGCACCCAGGGGCAGCCCCAGCATTTT
TRBV6-2/TRBV6-3,TRBD2,15,.,TRBJ2-7,CASSFVAGPPYEQYF,TGTGCCAGCAGTTTCGTAGCGGGACCGCCCTACGAGCAGTACTTC
TRBV2,.,14,few,TRBJ1-2,CASSEARGVGGYTF,TGTGCCAGCAGTGAAGCGCGGGGGGTGGGTGGCTACACCTTC
TRBV4-1,TRBD1,16,.,TRBJ2-2,CASSQDGTGVTGELFF,TGCGCCAGCAGCCAAGATGGGACAGGGGTTACCGGGGAGCTGTTTTTT
TRBV7-9,.,16,.,TRBJ2-1,CASSTRQSSSYNEQFF,TGTGCCAGCAGCACCAGACAGTCCAGCTCCTACAATGAGCAGTTCTTC
TRBV4-3,TRBD1,15,.,TRBJ1-2,CASSLGQNSNYGYTF,TGCGCCAGCAGCCTGGGACAGAACTCAAACTATGGCTACACCTTC
TRBV5-1,.,15,.,TRBJ1-3,CASSLGQTSGNTIYF,TGCGCCAGCAGCCTCGGACAGACCTCTGGAAACACCATATATTTT
TRBV25-1,TRBD2,18,.,TRBJ2-2,CASSELLAGDTNTGELFF,TGTGCCAGCAGTGAATTGTTAGCGGGAGACACGAACACCGGGGAGCTGTTTTTT
TRBV7-6,.,15,.,TRBJ1-5,CASSLTGNSNQPQHF,TGTGCCAGCAGCTTAACAGGGAATAGCAATCAGCCCCAGCATTTT